This T cell receptor beta chain was observed in a study of response to subunit inactivated influenza vaccine. Trimming took off 3 bases at V and 10 bases at J, with 18 bases between the two ends. This CDR3 contains 14 residues. Germline CDR1 is MNHEY and CDR2 is SMNVEV (reference sequence). This clonotype was counted a few times. TCRdb ran MiXCR on the RT-PCR reads and lists one entry per CDR3 protein. The sample includes 800,000 or so distinct CDR3 sequences, 20% to 25% seen only once; the top ten take roughly 10%. The TCR sequence derives from a man in his forties or fifties who received an inactivated influenza vaccine. Source: PBMCs from blood, taken 4 to 6 days after vaccination. This rearrangement joins TRBV27 to TRBJ1-2, with D uncertain. The CDR3 DNA is TGTGCCAGCAGTTTCTTAGGGAGCTCTATGTCCTACACCTTC. Translating it yields CASSFLGSSMSYTF.